In its sample, the clone carrying this T cell receptor beta chain was seen once. Its antigen is as yet unknown. In the authors' workflow: From ImmunoSEQ came sequences covering only the junction and carrying no quality scores, so filtering differed. Generated by immunoSEQ multiplex PCR, the TCRdb table keeps only in-frame clones and is missing some. That table gives V, J and clone size, and the DNA gave D and trimming. The repertoire holds 660,000 or so clones, with approximately 96% as singletons. This entry comes from a study of shared clonotypes between healthy human individuals. Naive-designated CD8 cells lacked CD45RO, were positively enriched for CCR7, and omitted terminally differentiated effector memory CD45RA+ cells. Caucasian adults residing in Nashville, Tennessee made up all the donors. Notes on the study in general: Some naive CD4 clonotypes, 4% to 6%, turned up in common across several donors. Among the subsets, naive ones generally showed larger estimated richness than memory ones.

CDR3 length: 14 residues. V lost 0 bases and J 4 bases, leaving 7 bases between the germline ends. Germline assignment: CDR1 MGHRA and CDR2 YSYEKL. The specimen was naive CD8+ T cells sorted from blood. The sequence came from a woman in her 30s in good health. The chain carries TRBV4-1 and TRBJ2-1; D is unclear. CDR3 in amino acids: CASSQEDQYNEQFF. Written as DNA, the CDR3 is TGCGCCAGCAGCCAAGAGGACCAGTACAATGAGCAGTTCTTC.